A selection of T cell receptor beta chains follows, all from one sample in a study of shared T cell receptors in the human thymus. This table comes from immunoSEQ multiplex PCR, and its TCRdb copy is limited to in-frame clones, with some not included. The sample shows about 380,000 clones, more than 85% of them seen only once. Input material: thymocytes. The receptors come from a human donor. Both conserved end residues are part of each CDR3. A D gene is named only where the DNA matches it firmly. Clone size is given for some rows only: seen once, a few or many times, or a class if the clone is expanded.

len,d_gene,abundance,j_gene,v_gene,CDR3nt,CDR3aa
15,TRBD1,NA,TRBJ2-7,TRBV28,TGTGCCAGCAGTCCGTGGACAGGGGGGTTCAACGAGCAGTACTTC,CASSPWTGGFNEQYF
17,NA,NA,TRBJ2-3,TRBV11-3,TGTGCCAGCAGCTTAGCCTATGGCAGCCAAGGGACAGATACGCAGTATTTT,CASSLAYGSQGTDTQYF
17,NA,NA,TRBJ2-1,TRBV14,TGTGCCAGCAGCCGGCGGGCTGGGACACCCGCCTACAATGAGCAGTTCTTC,CASSRRAGTPAYNEQFF
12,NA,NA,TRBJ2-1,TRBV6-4,TGTGCCAGCAGTGTGCGGGTCGATGAGCAGTTCTTC,CASSVRVDEQFF
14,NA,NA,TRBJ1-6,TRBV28,TGTGCCAGCAGTTTGGACACAAATAATTCACCCCTCCACTTT,CASSLDTNNSPLHF
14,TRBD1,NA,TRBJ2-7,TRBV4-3,TGCGCCAGCAGCCAAGAACAGGGGGCATACGAGCAGTACTTC,CASSQEQGAYEQYF
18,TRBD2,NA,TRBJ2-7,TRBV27,TGTGCCAGCAGTTTATTGGCAGCGGGAGGGAAGAGCTCCTACGAGCAGTACTTC,CASSLLAAGGKSSYEQYF
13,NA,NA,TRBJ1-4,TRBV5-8,TGTGCCAGCAGCCGGATGGGGGGGGAAAAACTGTTTTTT,CASSRMGGEKLFF
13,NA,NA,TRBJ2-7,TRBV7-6,TGTGCCAGCAGCTTAGCTTGGCCGGGTGAGCAGTACTTC,CASSLAWPGEQYF
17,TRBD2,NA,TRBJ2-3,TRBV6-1,TGTGCCAGCAGTGGCTCCGTGGGGGGGGGAGAGCGAGATACGCAGTATTTT,CASSGSVGGGERDTQYF
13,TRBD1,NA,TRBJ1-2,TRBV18,TGTGCCAGCTCACCCCCGGGACAGGGAGGCTACACCTTC,CASSPPGQGGYTF
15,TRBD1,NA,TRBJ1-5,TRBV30,TGTGCCTACGCAAGGGACAGAGAGAGCAATCAGCCCCAGCATTTT,CAYARDRESNQPQHF
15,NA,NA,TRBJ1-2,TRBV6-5,TGTGCCAGCAGAGTTAGACAGCGCCCTAACTATGGCTACACCTTC,CASRVRQRPNYGYTF
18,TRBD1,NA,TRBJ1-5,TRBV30,TGTGCCTGGAGGAAAGACAGGGGCGATCATTATAGCAATCAGCCCCAGCATTTT,CAWRKDRGDHYSNQPQHF
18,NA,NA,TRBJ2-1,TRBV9,TGTGCCAGCAGCGCCCCTCGGGACACCTTTGTTTGCCACAATGAGCAGTTCTTC,CASSAPRDTFVCHNEQFF
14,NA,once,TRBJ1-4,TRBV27,TGTGCCAGCAGTTTTAGCCAAACTAATGAAAAACTGTTTTTT,CASSFSQTNEKLFF
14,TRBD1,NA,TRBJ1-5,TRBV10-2,TGCGCCGCGAAACCGGGACAGGTGAATCAGCCCCAGCATTTT,CAAKPGQVNQPQHF
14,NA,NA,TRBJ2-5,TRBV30,TGTGCCTGGAGTGTACCGGGGGAGCAAGAGACCCAGTACTTC,CAWSVPGEQETQYF
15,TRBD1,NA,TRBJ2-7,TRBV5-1,TGCGCCAGCAGCTTGAGGGACAGCACCTCCTACGAGCAGTACTTC,CASSLRDSTSYEQYF
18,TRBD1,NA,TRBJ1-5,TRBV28,TGTGCCAGCAGTTTTGACTCAGGACAGGGGGAGATCAATCAGCCCCAGCATTTT,CASSFDSGQGEINQPQHF
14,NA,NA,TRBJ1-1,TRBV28,TGTGCCAGCAGTTTAACGGGCGAGAACACTGAAGCTTTCTTT,CASSLTGENTEAFF
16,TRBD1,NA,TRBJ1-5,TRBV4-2,TGTGCCAGCAGCCACCCCGGACAGGGGGCACGGCAGCCCCAGCATTTT,CASSHPGQGARQPQHF
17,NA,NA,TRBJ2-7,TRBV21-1,TGTGCCAGCAGCAAAGCGCCCAAACTAGCGGGAGGGCGGGAGCAGTACTTC,CASSKAPKLAGGREQYF
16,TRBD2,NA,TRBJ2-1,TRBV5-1,TGCGCCAGCAGCTTTAACGGGACTAGCGGGAACAATGAGCAGTTCTTC,CASSFNGTSGNNEQFF
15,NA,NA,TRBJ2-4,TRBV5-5,TGTGCCAGCAGCCTACAGCTTTTAGCCAAAAACATTCAGTACTTC,CASSLQLLAKNIQYF
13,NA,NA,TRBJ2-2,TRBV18,TGTGCCAGCTCACCGCTCAACACCGGGGAGCTGTTTTTT,CASSPLNTGELFF
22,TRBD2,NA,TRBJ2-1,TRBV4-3,TGCGCCAGCAGCCAAGATCCATACGGTAGACTAGCGGGAGACCCCGTTTACAATGAGCAGTTCTTC,CASSQDPYGRLAGDPVYNEQFF
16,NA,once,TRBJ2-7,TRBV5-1,TGCGCCAGCAGCTTGGATGGTCCCCTCCCCTCCTACGAGCAGTACTTC,CASSLDGPLPSYEQYF
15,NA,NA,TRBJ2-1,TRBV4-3,TGCGCCAGCAGCCAAGAGATCACTACAGGCAATGAGCAGTTCTTC,CASSQEITTGNEQFF
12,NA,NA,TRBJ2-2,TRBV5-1,TGCGCCAGCAGTGGGGGGACCGGGGAGCTGTTTTTT,CASSGGTGELFF
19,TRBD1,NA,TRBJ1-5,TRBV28,TGTGCCAGCAGTCCGTTGACAGGGCGGGGGAAGAGGAGCAATCAGCCCCAGCATTTT,CASSPLTGRGKRSNQPQHF
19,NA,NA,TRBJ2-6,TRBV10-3,TGTGCCATCAGCCCCCCGGGGCTCCCTGGGCCCTCTGGGGCCAACGTCCTGACTTTC,CAISPPGLPGPSGANVLTF
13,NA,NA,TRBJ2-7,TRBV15,TGTGCCACCAGCGGGACCGGAGCCTACGAGCAGTACTTC,CATSGTGAYEQYF
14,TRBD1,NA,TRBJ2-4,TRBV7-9,TGTGCCAGCAGCCCAAGGACAGGGGTAAACATTCAGTACTTC,CASSPRTGVNIQYF
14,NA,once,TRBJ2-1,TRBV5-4,TGTGCCAGCAGCTTTGGCAGATTTTACAATGAGCAGTTCTTC,CASSFGRFYNEQFF
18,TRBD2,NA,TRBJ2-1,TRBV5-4,TGTGCCAGCAGCCGGGTACACTACGGGACTAGAAAGGCTAATGAGCAGTTCTTC,CASSRVHYGTRKANEQFF
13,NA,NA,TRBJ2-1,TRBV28,TGTGCCAGCACCCCAGGGGGGCCTGGGGGGCAGTTCTTC,CASTPGGPGGQFF
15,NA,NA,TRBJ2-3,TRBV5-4,TGTGCCAGCAGCTTGCTAGCCCCACCGGGAGATACGCAGTATTTT,CASSLLAPPGDTQYF
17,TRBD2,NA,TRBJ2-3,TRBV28,TGTGCCAGCAGCCCCGGTGGGCTAGCGGGGGGCACAGATACGCAGTATTTT,CASSPGGLAGGTDTQYF
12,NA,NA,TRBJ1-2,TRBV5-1,TGCGCCAGCAGCTTGTCAGGTTACGGCTACACCTTC,CASSLSGYGYTF
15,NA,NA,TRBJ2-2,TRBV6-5,TGTGCCAGCAGACCCGACAGATCGAACACCGGGGAGCTGTTTTTT,CASRPDRSNTGELFF
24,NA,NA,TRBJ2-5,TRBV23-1,TGCGCCAGCAGTCAAGGCCCTAAGGGACACCTGGAACCGAGCGGAGAGGGTCAGCAAGAGACCCAGTACTTC,CASSQGPKGHLEPSGEGQQETQYF
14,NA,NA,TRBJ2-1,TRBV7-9,TGTGCCAGCAGCTTAGTTAGCAATTACAATGAGCAGTTCTTC,CASSLVSNYNEQFF
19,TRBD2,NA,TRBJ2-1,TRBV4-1,TGCGCCAGCAGCCGGCTGGGACTAGCGGGAGGACCGCCCTACAATGAGCAGTTCTTC,CASSRLGLAGGPPYNEQFF
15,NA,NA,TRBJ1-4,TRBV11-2,TGTGCCAGCAGTCGTTTGGGAAATTCAGGGGAAAAACTGTTTTTT,CASSRLGNSGEKLFF
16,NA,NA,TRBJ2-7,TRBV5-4,TGTGCCAGCAGCTTGGATGGCAGATCAGGGGCCTACGAGCAGTACTTC,CASSLDGRSGAYEQYF
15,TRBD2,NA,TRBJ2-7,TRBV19,TGTGCCAGTAGTATCCAAACTAGCGGGAGGGGCGAGCAGTACTTC,CASSIQTSGRGEQYF